Listed here is a single T cell receptor (beta chain). J was trimmed by 0 bases and V by 11 bases; bases with no gene match: 10. Germline values: CDR1 LGHNT, CDR2 FRNRAP. The CDR3 covers 15 residues. The protocol was immunoSEQ multiplex PCR, while the TCRdb copy is restricted to in-frame clones and leaves out a portion. Of 150,000 to 200,000 clones listed, approximately 86% are singletons. This entry is derived from a study of control samples from healthy donors and cancer patients. The TCR originated in a woman aged 25-40 years in good health. The sample taken for sequencing was blood. J is TRBJ2-3 and V is TRBV12-5; 8 bases fit TRBD2. The CDR3 sequence is CAGQRGPPSTDTQYF. CDR3 coding DNA: TGTGCTGGACAGCGGGGGCCCCCTAGCACAGATACGCAGTATTTT. The entire variable domain, with the rest obtained from reference TRBV12-5 and TRBJ2-3, is as follows: DARVTQTPRHKVTEMGQEVTMRCQPILGHNTVFWYRQTMMQGLELLAYFRNRAPLDDSGMPKDRFSAEMPDATLATLKIQPSEPRDSAVYFCAGQRGPPSTDTQYFGPGTRLTVL.